This TCR beta chain comes out of a study of cytomegalovirus exposure and HLA in healthy donors. Broader study findings: Later genetic work tied a missense DCLRE1C variant to beta-chain V and J trimming. In vitro, three CMV-associated chains proved specific for CMV antigens. A list of about 180 TCR beta chains associated with cytomegalovirus was given.

CDR3 length: 15 amino acids. Trimming took 4 bases from V and 4 from J, leaving 17 bases between them. Germline CDR1 and CDR2: SGDLS and YYNGEE. Primers included in the PCR were 60 Vbeta and 13 Jbeta primers. Sequencing was performed with immunoSEQ multiplex PCR; in TCRdb, only in-frame clones are kept and a portion is missing. The sample consists of fewer than 110,000 clones, around 76% of them appearing once. In the case of this clone: The antigen remains unidentified.

The rearrangement joins TRBV9 to TRBJ1-1; D is perhaps TRBD1 (5 bases). The clonotype comes from a woman aged 18-29 years in good health and CMV-seropositive. The sample was PBMCs. The CDR3 loop reads CASSSMGGLGTEAFF. As DNA, the CDR3 is TGTGCCAGCAGCTCAATGGGGGGTCTTGGCACTGAAGCTTTCTTT.